One T cell receptor (beta chain) is described in this entry. Its specificity is unknown. The source of the sample is a study of T cell repertoires in cytomegalovirus infection. In the study overall: Public TCR beta signatures indicated both CMV infection and matching HLA type.

Per germline, CDR1 SQVTM and CDR2 ANQGSEA. V dropped 6 bases and J dropped 1; count of bases not matched to a gene: 14. This CDR3 is 18 amino acids long. Using its own MiXCR run on the reads, TCRdb lists one record per CDR3 protein. The data contain approximately 590,000 distinct CDR3 sequences, roughly 43% of them singletons. J is TRBJ2-1 and V is TRBV29-1; 11 bases line up with TRBD2. The sample was cultured PBMCs, taken from culture after CMV antigen stimulation. This clonotype was sampled from a human donor in good health (CMV status not recorded). Some clones in this sample may be carry-over from other donors' samples. The CDR3 sequence is CSVGTSGLTGSSYNEQFF. For the CDR3, the DNA is TGCAGCGTCGGGACTAGCGGTCTGACGGGCTCTTCCTACAATGAGCAGTTCTTC.